This TCR beta chain was obtained from a study of blood T cell repertoires in COVID-19. Study as a whole: Acute-phase and convalescent COVID-19 samples originated in the United States, Italy and Spain.

The germline gives CDR1 SGHVS, CDR2 FNYEAQ. V trimming: 5 bases; J trimming: 3 bases; junction bases outside the gene matches: 9. The CDR3 length is 15 residues. Source study methods: From reference gene primer amplification, estimates of nucleated cell counts were derived. Sequencing was performed with immunoSEQ multiplex PCR; in TCRdb, only in-frame clones are kept and a portion is missing. V, J and clone size derive from that table, while D and trimming were established from the DNA sequence. The sample lists some 130,000 clones; around three quarters were seen once. Material: peripheral blood. The chain links TRBV7-6 to TRBJ2-7; TRBD1 aligns across 8 bases. The source of this sequence is a man aged 60 to 75 with acute or convalescent COVID-19. In DNA, the CDR3 is TGTGCCAGCAGCCCCATCGGGACAGGACACTACGAGCAGTACTTC. It yields the protein CASSPIGTGHYEQYF.